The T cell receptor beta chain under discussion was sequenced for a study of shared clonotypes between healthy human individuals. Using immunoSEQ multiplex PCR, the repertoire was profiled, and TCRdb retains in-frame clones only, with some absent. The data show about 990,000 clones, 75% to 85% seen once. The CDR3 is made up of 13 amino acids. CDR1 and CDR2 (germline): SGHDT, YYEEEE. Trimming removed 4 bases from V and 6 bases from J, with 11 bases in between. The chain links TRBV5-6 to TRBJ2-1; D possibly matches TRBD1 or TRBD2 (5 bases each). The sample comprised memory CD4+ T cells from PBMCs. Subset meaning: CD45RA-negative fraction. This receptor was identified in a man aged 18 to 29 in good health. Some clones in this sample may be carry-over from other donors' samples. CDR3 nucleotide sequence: TGTGCCAGCAGCCTAGGGACCGCCAATGAGCAGTTCTTC. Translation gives CASSLGTANEQFF.